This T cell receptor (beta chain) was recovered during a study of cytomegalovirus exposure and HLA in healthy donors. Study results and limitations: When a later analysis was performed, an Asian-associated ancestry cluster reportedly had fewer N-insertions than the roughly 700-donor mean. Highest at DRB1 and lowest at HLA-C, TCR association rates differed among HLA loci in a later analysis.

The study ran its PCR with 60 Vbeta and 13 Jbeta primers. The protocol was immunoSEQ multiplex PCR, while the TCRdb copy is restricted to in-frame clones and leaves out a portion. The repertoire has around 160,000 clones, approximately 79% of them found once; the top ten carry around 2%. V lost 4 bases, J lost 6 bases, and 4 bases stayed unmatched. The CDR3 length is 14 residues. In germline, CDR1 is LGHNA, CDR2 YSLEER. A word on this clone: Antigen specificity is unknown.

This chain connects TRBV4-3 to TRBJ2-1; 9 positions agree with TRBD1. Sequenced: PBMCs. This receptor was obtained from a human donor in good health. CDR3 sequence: CASSPRQGGNEQFF. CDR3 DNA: TGCGCCAGCAGCCCACGACAGGGGGGCAATGAGCAGTTCTTC.